The clone carrying this T cell receptor beta chain has only one observation. Its antigen remains unknown. The junction shows a germline mismatch at one end, possibly a read error. 60 Vbeta and 13 Jbeta primers were used in PCR. This table comes from immunoSEQ multiplex PCR, and its TCRdb copy is limited to in-frame clones, with some not included. Of about 70,000 clones listed, 65% to 70% are singletons. The data are from a study of cytomegalovirus exposure and HLA in healthy donors. Overall study results and limits: A later analysis found most CMV-associated TCR beta chains apparently HLA-restricted.

In germline, CDR1 is MNHEY, CDR2 SVGAGI. The CDR3 totals 16 residues. Source material: PBMCs. The source is a man in his forties or fifties in good health and CMV-seropositive. V and J are TRBV6-5 and TRBJ2-5; D possibly corresponds to TRBD1 (6 bases). The CDR3 sequence is CASSYSRDKARETQHF. CDR3 nucleotide sequence: TGTGCCAGCAGTTACTCGAGGGACAAAGCGCGAGAGACCCAGCACTTC.